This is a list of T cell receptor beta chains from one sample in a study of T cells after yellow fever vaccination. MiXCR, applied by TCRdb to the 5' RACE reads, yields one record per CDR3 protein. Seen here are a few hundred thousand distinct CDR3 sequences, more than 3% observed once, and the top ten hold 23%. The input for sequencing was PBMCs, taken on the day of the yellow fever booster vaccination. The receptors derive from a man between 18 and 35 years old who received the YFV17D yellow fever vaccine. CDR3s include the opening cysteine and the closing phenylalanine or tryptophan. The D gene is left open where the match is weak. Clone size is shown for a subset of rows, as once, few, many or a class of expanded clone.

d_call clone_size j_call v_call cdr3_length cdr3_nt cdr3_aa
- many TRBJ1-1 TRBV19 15 TGTGCCACCACGCCACTCGGGACATGGAACACTGAAGCTTTCTTT CATTPLGTWNTEAFF
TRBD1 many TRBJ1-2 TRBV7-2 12 TGTGCCAGCAGCACAGGGGGCTATGGCTACACCTTC CASSTGGYGYTF
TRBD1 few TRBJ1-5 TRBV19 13 TGTGCCAGTAGTTCAGGGGGAAGGGCGCCCCAGCATTTT CASSSGGRAPQHF
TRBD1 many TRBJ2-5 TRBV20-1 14 TGCAGTGCTAAGACAGGGGCGCGGGGAGAGACCCAGTACTTC CSAKTGARGETQYF
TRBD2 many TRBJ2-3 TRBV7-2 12 TGTGCCAGCAGCTCAAGTAGCGGGGCGGAGTATTTT CASSSSSGAEYF
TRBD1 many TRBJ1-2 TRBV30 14 TGTGCCTGGCGGGGACAGGAGGGCTACTATGGCTACACCTTC CAWRGQEGYYGYTF
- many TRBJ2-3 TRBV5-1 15 TGCGCCAGCAGCTTGGTGGGCGTGTCAACAGATACGCAGTATTTT CASSLVGVSTDTQYF
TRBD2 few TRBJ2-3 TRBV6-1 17 TGTGCCAGCAGTGAATTGGCTAGCGGGATTAGCACAGATACGCAGTATTTT CASSELASGISTDTQYF
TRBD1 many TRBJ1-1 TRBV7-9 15 TGTGCCAGCAGCTCCCGACAGGGAATGAACACTGAAGCTTTCTTT CASSSRQGMNTEAFF
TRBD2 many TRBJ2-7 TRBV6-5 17 TGTGCCAGCAGTCGGACTAGCGGGGGCGCCAGGGGGTACGAGCAGTACTTC CASSRTSGGARGYEQYF
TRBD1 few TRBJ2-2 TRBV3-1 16 TGTGCCAGCAGCCAAGATCGTGGGACAGGGATCGGGGAGCTGTTTTTT CASSQDRGTGIGELFF
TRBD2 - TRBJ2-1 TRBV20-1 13 TGCAGTGCTATGAGCGGGGGGGATAATGAGCAGTTCTTC CSAMSGGDNEQFF
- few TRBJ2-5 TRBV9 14 TGTGCCAGCAGCGTAGGGGGGGCTTACGAGACCCAGTACTTC CASSVGGAYETQYF
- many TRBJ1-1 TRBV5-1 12 TGCGCCAGCGGGCGGGGAAACACTGAAGCTTTCTTT CASGRGNTEAFF
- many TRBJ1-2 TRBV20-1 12 TGCAGTGCGAGGGATCAGGGAAGGGGCTACACCTTC CSARDQGRGYTF
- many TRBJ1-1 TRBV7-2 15 TGTGCCAGCAGCTCTTTCCCTGGATCCGGGACTGAAGCTTTCTTT CASSSFPGSGTEAFF
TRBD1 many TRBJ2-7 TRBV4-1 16 TGCGCCAGTTCGTCGGGACAGGGGGCCAACGGCTACGAGCAGTACTTC CASSSGQGANGYEQYF
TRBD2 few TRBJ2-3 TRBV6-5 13 TGTGCCAGCTCACTAGCGGCACGGGGCACGCAGTATTTT CASSLAARGTQYF
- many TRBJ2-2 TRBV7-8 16 TGTGCCAGCAGCTTAGAGTCTGACGGCTTCACCGGGGAGCTGTTTTTT CASSLESDGFTGELFF
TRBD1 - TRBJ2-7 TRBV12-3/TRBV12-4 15 TGTGCCAGCAGTGAATACCGGGACAGGGGCTACGAGCAGTACTTC CASSEYRDRGYEQYF
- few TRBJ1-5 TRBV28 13 TGTGCCAGCAGGCCCGCGGGATCCCGGCCCCAGCATTTT CASRPAGSRPQHF
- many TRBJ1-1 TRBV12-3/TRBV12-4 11 TGTGCCAGCAGTCCAAGGGCTGAAGCTTTCTTT CASSPRAEAFF
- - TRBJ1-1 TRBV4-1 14 TGCGCCAGCAGCCAAGGCCTCAGGGGCACTGAAGCTTTCTTT CASSQGLRGTEAFF
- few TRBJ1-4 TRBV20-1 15 TGCAGTGCTAGAGATCGGGGGGTGGCCGGATTGGAACTGTTTTTT CSARDRGVAGLELFF
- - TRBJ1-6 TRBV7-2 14 TGTGCCAGCAGCTTCGACAGCTTGGATTCACCCCTCCACTTT CASSFDSLDSPLHF
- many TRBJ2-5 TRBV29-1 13 TGCAGCATTGAAAGCGTTCTGCAAGAGACCCAGTACTTC CSIESVLQETQYF
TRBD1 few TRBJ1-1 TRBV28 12 TGTGCCAGCAGTTTCCAGGGGGTGACGGCTTTCTTT CASSFQGVTAFF
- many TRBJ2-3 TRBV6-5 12 TGTGCCAGCAGTTACTCCGGAGATACGCAGTATTTT CASSYSGDTQYF
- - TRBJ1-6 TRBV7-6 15 TGTGCCAGCAGCTTAGAGGACAGTCTTTATTCACCCCTCCACTTT CASSLEDSLYSPLHF
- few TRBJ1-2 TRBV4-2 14 TGTGCCAGCAGCCAGCAGGGAGAGGCTTCTGGCTACACCTTC CASSQQGEASGYTF
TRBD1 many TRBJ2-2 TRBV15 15 TGTGCCACCAGCGGGGACAGGATAGACACCGGGGAGCTGTTTTTT CATSGDRIDTGELFF
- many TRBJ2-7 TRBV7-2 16 TGTGCCAGCAGCTCCCGCGGACAGAAGAGCTCCTACGAGCAGTACTTC CASSSRGQKSSYEQYF
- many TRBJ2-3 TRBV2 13 TGTGCCAGCAGTGACCTGCTCACAGATACGCAGTATTTT CASSDLLTDTQYF
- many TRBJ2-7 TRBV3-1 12 TGTGCCAGCAGCCAAGTAAGGTACGAGCAGTACTTC CASSQVRYEQYF
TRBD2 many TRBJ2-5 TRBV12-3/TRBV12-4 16 TGTGCCAGCAGTTTAGCTAGCGGGGCGGGGAGGGAGACCCAGTACTTC CASSLASGAGRETQYF
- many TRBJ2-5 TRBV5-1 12 TGCGCCAGCAGCTTTGGTTCAGAGACCCAGTACTTC CASSFGSETQYF
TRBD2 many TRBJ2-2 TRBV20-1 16 TGCAGTGCTAGAGGAGCCGGGACTAGAATCACCGGGGAGCTGTTTTTT CSARGAGTRITGELFF
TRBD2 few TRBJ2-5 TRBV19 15 TGTGCCAGTAGTATCCTAGCGGGAATCCAAGAGACCCAGTACTTC CASSILAGIQETQYF
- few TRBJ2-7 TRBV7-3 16 TGTGCCAGCAGCTTAACGGGCGGCAGGGACTCATACGAGCAGTACTTC CASSLTGGRDSYEQYF